Reported below is one T cell receptor (beta chain). In the original workflow: Amplification of reference gene primers provided the estimated nucleated cell counts. Sequencing was performed with immunoSEQ multiplex PCR; in TCRdb, only in-frame clones are kept and a portion is missing. That table is the source of V, J and clone size, and D and trimming were worked out from the DNA. Of 300,000 to 500,000 clones listed, over 75% are singletons. The data are from a study of blood T cell repertoires in COVID-19. Trimming took 0 bases from V and 6 from J, leaving 15 bases between them. The CDR3 runs 16 residues. Per the germline V gene, CDR1 is SGDLS and CDR2 is YYNGEE.

The chain carries TRBV9 and TRBJ2-2, with a possible D match to TRBD1 (6 bases). This TCR derives from a woman aged 25 to 39 with acute COVID-19. The sample taken for sequencing was PBMCs or T cells enriched from blood (not recorded which). Written as DNA, the CDR3 is TGTGCCAGCAGCGTAGGAGGGGCAGGGGTTCCCGGGGAGCTGTTTTTT. Residues: CASSVGGAGVPGELFF. The full variable domain, with the rest looked up from reference TRBV9 and TRBJ2-2, is DSGVTQTPKHLITATGQRVTLRCSPRSGDLSVYWYQQSLDQGLQFLIQYYNGEERAKGNILERFSAQQFPDLHSELNLSSLELGDSALYFCASSVGGAGVPGELFFGEGSRLTVL.